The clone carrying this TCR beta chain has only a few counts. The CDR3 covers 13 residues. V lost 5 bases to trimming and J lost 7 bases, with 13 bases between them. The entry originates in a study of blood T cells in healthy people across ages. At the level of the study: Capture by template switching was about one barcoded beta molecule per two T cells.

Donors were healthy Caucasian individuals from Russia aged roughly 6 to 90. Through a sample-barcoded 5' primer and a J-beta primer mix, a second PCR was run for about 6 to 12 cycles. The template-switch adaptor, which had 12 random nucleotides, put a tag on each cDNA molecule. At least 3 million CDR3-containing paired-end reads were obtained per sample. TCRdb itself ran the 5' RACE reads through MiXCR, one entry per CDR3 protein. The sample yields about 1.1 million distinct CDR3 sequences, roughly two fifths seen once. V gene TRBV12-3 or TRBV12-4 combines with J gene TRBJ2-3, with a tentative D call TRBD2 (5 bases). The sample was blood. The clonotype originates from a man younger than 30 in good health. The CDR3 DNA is TGTGCCAGCAGTCCAACTAGGGAGAATACGCAGTATTTT. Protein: CASSPTRENTQYF.